There are many counts of the clone carrying this TCR beta chain. The antigen is not known. The sample comes from a study of regulatory T cells in long-lasting Graves disease. Broader study findings: Persistent disease samples used TRBV28, TRBJ1-2 and TRBJ2-5 preferentially. For persistent Graves' patients, TCR diversity was lower than for newly diagnosed ones.

The TCR beta library used iRepertoire HTBI primers with Arm-PCR amplification of CDR3. Original analysis: Overall, samples carried 60 to 65 TRBV and 15 or so TRBJ segments. Each CDR3 protein is one row after TCRdb ran MiXCR on the multiplex PCR reads. The V and J calls reflect TCRdb's pipeline rather than the authors' work. This repertoire shows approximately 290,000 distinct CDR3 sequences, around a fifth found once; its top ten account for more than 50%. The time point: persistent/refractory GD, antithyroid drugs over 5 years with positive TRAb. Extracted PBMC RNA gave rise to the TCR library. The patients included were those that came from an endocrinology department in Xi'an, China. The germline V gene has CDR1 DFQATT and CDR2 SNEGSKA (reference sequence). J gave up 3 bases and V 2 bases, and 7 bases lay outside the gene matches. CDR3 length: 14 residues.

The chain couples TRBV20-1 to TRBJ2-7, with TRBD2 matching over 7 bases. Here the sequenced sample was peripheral blood mononuclear cells (PBMCs), taken when the disease was refractory, from a patient treated with antithyroid drugs. The sequence derives from a female donor with Graves disease. The CDR3 loop is CSARIGASGYEQYF. The CDR3 nucleotides read TGCAGTGCTAGAATTGGGGCTAGCGGCTACGAGCAGTACTTC.